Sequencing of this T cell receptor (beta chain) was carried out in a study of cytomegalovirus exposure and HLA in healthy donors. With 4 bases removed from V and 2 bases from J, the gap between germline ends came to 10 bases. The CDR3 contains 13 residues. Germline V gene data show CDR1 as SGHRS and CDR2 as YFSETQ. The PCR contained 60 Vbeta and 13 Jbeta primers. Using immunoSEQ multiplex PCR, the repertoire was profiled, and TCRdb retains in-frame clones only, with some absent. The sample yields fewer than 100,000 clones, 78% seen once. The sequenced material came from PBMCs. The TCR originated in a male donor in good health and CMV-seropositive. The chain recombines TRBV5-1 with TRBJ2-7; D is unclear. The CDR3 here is CASSIDMTYEQYF. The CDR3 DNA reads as TGCGCCAGCAGCATAGACATGACCTACGAGCAGTACTTC.